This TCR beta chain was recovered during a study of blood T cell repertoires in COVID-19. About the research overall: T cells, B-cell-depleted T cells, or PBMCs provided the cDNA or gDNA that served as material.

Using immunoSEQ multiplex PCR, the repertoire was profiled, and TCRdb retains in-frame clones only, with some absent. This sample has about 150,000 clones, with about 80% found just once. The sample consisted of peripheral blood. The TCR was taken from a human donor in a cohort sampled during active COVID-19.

The DNA for the CDR3 is TGTGCCAGCAGCTTAGAAGTCAGTTCCAGGGAGACCCAGTACTTC. Translation gives CASSLEVSSRETQYF. This chain links TRBV11-3 with TRBJ2-5; D remains unclear. CDR3 length: 15 residues. Trimming took off 0 bases at V and 5 bases at J, with 13 bases between the two ends. The germline gives CDR1 SGHNT, CDR2 YENEEA.